Listed here are 9 T cell receptor beta chains from one sample, sequenced in a study of response to subunit inactivated influenza vaccine (dated by TCRdb to the late 2010s). The library was generated by RT-PCR. The run used an Illumina HiSeq 2500. TCRdb itself trimmed the public reads at Q25 with fastp, ran MiXCR and retained productive beta chains. Each entry is one CDR3 protein sequence, shown with its most common DNA and genes. Recorded for this sample are under 850,000 distinct CDR3 sequences; around a sixth of them occurred a single time. Of the sample, approximately 11% falls within the top ten clones. The material was PBMCs from blood, obtained 5 days after vaccination. Receptor source: a man aged 50 to 60 who received an inactivated influenza vaccine. Donor details come from another sample of the same person, matched by shared clones.

Only a few counts were recorded for this clonotype. The V gene is TRBV9, the J gene TRBJ1-3, with D unclear. V was cut by 0 bases and J by 1 base, with 8 bases left in between. CDR1 SGDLS and CDR2 YYNGEE come from the germline V gene. The CDR3 spans 15 residues. The CDR3 spells CASSVDGVSGNTIYF. The DNA for the CDR3 is TGTGCCAGCAGCGTAGACGGGGTATCTGGAAACACCATATATTTT. Together with reference TRBV9 and TRBJ1-3, the CDR3 gives the full variable domain: DSGVTQTPKHLITATGQRVTLRCSPRSGDLSVYWYQQSLDQGLQFLIQYYNGEERAKGNILERFSAQQFPDLHSELNLSSLELGDSALYFCASSVDGVSGNTIYFGEGSWLTVV.

This chain links TRBV20-1 with TRBJ2-1; 8 bases fit TRBD2. CDR3 size: 13 residues. V was clipped by 7 bases and J by 6 bases; unmatched bases: 8. Per the germline V gene, CDR1 is DFQATT and CDR2 is SNEGSKA (reference sequence). The CDR3 DNA sequence: TGCAGTGTTCGGCCGGGAGGGCGCAATGAGCAGTTCTTC. Residues: CSVRPGGRNEQFF.

With respect to this clonotype: A much larger clone lies a single base off, so this may be a read error. The V and J genes are TRBV5-1 and TRBJ2-7, with 10 positions matching TRBD2. TRBJ2-1 matches the DNA end more closely, so the J call is doubtful. Germline V gene data show CDR1 as SGHRS and CDR2 as YFSETQ. CDR3 size: 15 residues. The CDR3 nucleotides are TGCGCCAGCAGCACCGCCCTAGCGGGAGTTTACGAGCAGTTCTTC. This encodes CASSTALAGVYEQFF.

This chain uses TRBV5-1 with TRBJ1-1; maybe TRBD1 (5 bases). V lost 0 bases and J 4 bases, leaving 25 bases between the germline ends. Per germline, CDR1 SGHRS and CDR2 YFSETQ. This CDR3 is built from 19 residues. The CDR3 reads CASSLVGSGRGPRSTEAFF. The CDR3 DNA follows: TGCGCCAGCAGCTTGGTGGGGTCTGGACGGGGCCCTCGATCCACTGAAGCTTTCTTT.

This clonotype was counted between two and nine times. This chain links TRBV29-1 with TRBJ2-1, with D possibly matching TRBD1 (6 bases). V dropped 4 bases and J dropped 7 bases, with 14 bases sitting between them. The CDR3 sequence is 13 residues long. Germline CDR1 SQVTM, CDR2 ANQGSEA. CDR3: CSVAGTQGNEQFF. In DNA form, the CDR3 reads TGCAGCGTTGCGGGCACCCAGGGGAATGAGCAGTTCTTC.

The chain joins TRBV20-1 to TRBJ2-1, with TRBD2 matching 8 bases. This CDR3 region has 18 residues. Trimming at V came to 0 bases and at J to 0 bases, leaving 10 bases not matched to a gene. The germline CDR1 and CDR2 sequences are DFQATT and SNEGSKA (reference sequence). DNA of the CDR3: TGCAGTGCTAGAGATCCAAGCGGGGGTGGAAGCTCCTACAATGAGCAGTTCTTC. This gives the protein CSARDPSGGGSSYNEQFF.

This clonotype has just a few counts. V gene TRBV7-2 combines with J gene TRBJ2-5; the match to TRBD1 covers 9 bases. Germline V gives CDR1 SGHTA, CDR2 FQGNSA. V gave up 5 bases and J gave up 1 base; unmatched junction bases: 5. The CDR3 contains 15 residues. CDR3 sequence (DNA): TGTGCCAGCAGCCGAAACAGGGGGCCCCAAGAGACCCAGTACTTC. This translates into CASSRNRGPQETQYF.

This clonotype was detected only a few times. V and J are TRBV7-2 and TRBJ2-7, with 12 bases identical to TRBD2. J gave up 0 bases and V 4 bases, and 1 base lay outside the gene matches. CDR3 size: 15 residues. Germline-derived CDR1 and CDR2 are SGHTA and FQGNSA. The CDR3 bases are TGTGCCAGCAGCTGGACTAGCGGGGACTCCTACGAGCAGTACTTC. This encodes CASSWTSGDSYEQYF.

This clonotype was found a few times. The CDR3 loop is CACKRETYEQYF. DNA for the CDR3: TGCGCCTGCAAGCGGGAGACCTACGAGCAGTACTTC. The chain joins TRBV10-2 to TRBJ2-7; 8 positions agree with TRBD2. The germline V gene encodes CDR1 WSHSY and CDR2 SAAADI. Trimming cost V 11 bases and J 2 bases; bases outside gene matches: 5. CDR3 length equals 12 residues.